The clone carrying this T cell receptor beta chain was found a few times. Its target is not known. Quantitative 5'-RACE with molecular barcodes was used to make the TCR beta libraries. TCRdb re-derived calls from the 5' RACE reads in MiXCR, one entry per CDR3 protein. The table has 800,000 to 900,000 distinct CDR3 sequences, around 11% seen once. The data stem from a study of CD8 T cells in ankylosing spondylitis. Study-wide points: Before this, some motif variants had been reported in reactive arthritis synovial fluid and blood. Matched ankylosing spondylitis synovial fluid reportedly showed significant enrichment of disease-linked clones. In ankylosing spondylitis blood, a motif of fewer than 10 highly homologous TCR beta variants appeared characteristic.

The germline V gene has CDR1 SGHNT and CDR2 YYREEE (reference sequence). CDR3 size: 12 residues. V gave up 5 bases and J gave up 10 bases, with 13 bases separating them. What was sequenced was blood, either unsorted or a sorted T cell fraction (not recorded which). The sequence came from a male donor with ankylosing spondylitis. The chain recombines TRBV5-4 with TRBJ2-4; D possibly corresponds to TRBD2 (5 bases). CDR3 sequence: CASSSDYGIQYF. The CDR3 coding sequence is TGTGCCAGCAGTTCAGACTACGGGATTCAGTACTTC. The full variable domain, completed using reference TRBV5-4 and TRBJ2-4, is ETGVTQSPTHLIKTRGQQVTLRCSSQSGHNTVSWYQQALGQGPQFIFQYYREEENGRGNFPPRFSGLQFPNYSSELNVNALELDDSALYLCASSSDYGIQYFGAGTRLSVL.